This T cell receptor (beta chain) was identified during a study of regulatory T cells in long-lasting Graves disease (dated by TCRdb to about 2021). Background for the entire study: Patients with newly diagnosed Graves' disease had been on antithyroid drugs for under 3 months. Patients with persistent Graves' disease were compared with patients with newly diagnosed Graves' disease using TCR sequencing and RNA sequencing of peripheral blood. The study took place in China and was registered as a clinical trial. A total of some 35 samples underwent TCR sequencing, from some 13 patients with persistent Graves' disease and around 20 patients with newly diagnosed Graves' disease.

The time point label of this sample denotes: newly diagnosed GD, antithyroid drugs for less than 3 months. For both TCR sequencing and RNA sequencing, RNA was extracted from PBMCs in TRIzol. The diagnosis of Graves' disease followed American Thyroid Association guidelines. Patients were recruited from an endocrinology department in Xi'an, China. Each patient gave about 9.1 milliliters of peripheral blood, collected in an EDTA anticoagulant tube. Ficoll Paque Plus density gradient separation was used to isolate PBMCs, and no further T cell sorting was done. An Agilent 2100 Bioanalyzer and agarose gel were used to assess RNA quality, and a NanoDrop 2000 was used to measure RNA concentration. CDR1 and CDR2 (SQVTM, ANQGSEA) derive from the germline V gene. Trimmed from V: 1 base; trimmed from J: 5 bases; junction bases lacking a gene match: 9. Spanning cysteine to phenylalanine, the CDR3 consists of 17 amino acids. Just the 51-base CDR3 DNA is kept, in frame starting at base 1.

This clonotype was observed many times. Its antigen is unknown. Per-base quality was not reported, and no clone a single base away is much larger than it. The investigation overall reported the following: More public clonotypes were shared among persistent patients (under 3,000) than among newly diagnosed patients (roughly 1,000). Persistent Graves' disease patients showed lower TCR Shannon entropy and fewer highly expanded clones than newly diagnosed patients, suggesting clonal expansion. Preferential use of TRBV28, TRBJ1-2 and TRBJ2-5 was observed in persistent disease, whereas TRBV20-1 and TRBJ2-1 were favored in newly diagnosed disease. Because the primary lesion, thyroid tissue, could not be accessed, the study looked at peripheral blood alone. As a limitation, the authors acknowledged that the small sample size may reduce accuracy. Sequencing and analysis were limited to the TCR beta chain.

The library was built by means of multiplex PCR. Instrument used: Illumina HiSeq 4000. CDR3 regions were amplified by Arm-PCR with iRepertoire HTBI primers to construct TCR beta libraries. Before sequencing, the PCR products went through gel purification. As for the authors' bioinformatics: A total of roughly 67 TRBV and 14 TRBJ segments were identified across samples and were used for gene usage analysis of CDR3 amino acid clonotypes. Filtered high-quality paired reads were merged into contigs using COPE and FqMerger. BLAST was used to align contigs to the IMGT TRBV, TRBD and TRBJ reference genes, and CDR3 was defined following IMGT. Any clonotype with a frequency above 0.1% was counted as a highly expanded clone. Shannon entropy served as the measure of repertoire diversity, while the Gini coefficient captured V-J evenness. A clonotype was considered public if more than one individual shared it. The public reads were quality trimmed at Q25 with fastp and then assembled into clones with MiXCR by TCRdb, keeping productive beta chains. Identical CDR3 proteins give one entry, which carries the most common genes and DNA. The V and J calls were determined by TCRdb, not by the authors. Across this sample there are 450,000 to 600,000 distinct CDR3 sequences, with about 13% seen only once. Clones ranked in the top ten supply roughly 10% of the sample.

A further study also used this sample, focusing on T cells in Graves' hyperthyroidism and ophthalmopathy. The second source states: Stable Graves' hyperthyroidism was defined as the absence of progression to ophthalmopathy over 18 months of follow-up. Hyperthyroidism patients were newly diagnosed, had a disease duration of under 2 months, and were aged 18 to 65 years. Patients with uncontrolled infections, other autoimmune diseases, pregnancy or lactation were excluded. Diagnoses were based on clinical symptoms, serum thyroxine and TRAb, thyroid ultrasound and orbital computed tomography. The first round of RT-PCR for the TCR CDR3 was performed with the HTBI primer set and the Qiagen OneStep RT-PCR kit. Blood samples also contained most of the expanded thyroid clonotypes (frequency above 0.001), which suggests that blood repertoires may reflect thyroid immune responses. Ophthalmopathy was separated from stable hyperthyroidism by a 13 V-J signature model, with 87.88% sensitivity and 81% to 83% specificity obtained in cross-validation and 80%/75% obtained in testing. In validation, progression to ophthalmopathy was predicted by the model with around 70% sensitivity and about 72% specificity, a median of 6.5 months before onset. TCR V-J signatures able to tell the groups apart were searched for in a discovery cohort of 95 to 100 patients, of whom under 45 had Graves' ophthalmopathy and about 55 had stable Graves' hyperthyroidism. Whether ophthalmopathy could be predicted prospectively was tested in an independent validation cohort made up of 18 to 20 hyperthyroidism patients plus 17 patients who later progressed to ophthalmopathy. The approximately 98 discovery patients were randomly divided into training and test sets at a 7:3 ratio. Thyroid tissue and blood T-cell repertoires from about six Graves' hyperthyroidism patients were also compared in the study. Following sampling, methimazole starting at 30 mg daily was given to hyperthyroidism patients, and high-dose intravenous methylprednisolone was given to ophthalmopathy patients. A second multiplex PCR round built the libraries, followed by size selection and purification. The libraries were sequenced on an Illumina HiSeq2000 using paired-end 100 bp reads. Raw data were processed with SOAPnuke, discarding reads with adapters, uncalled bases, mean Phred below 15, or no exact constant-primer or identifier match. COPE v1.2.5 was used to merge the high-quality paired reads, and each unique nucleotide sequence was defined as a clonotype. MiTCR v1.1 was used to align clonotypes to the IMGT TRBV, TRBD and TRBJ reference segments. The analysis was restricted to V-J combinations with a frequency above 0.0001, which together covered 99.2% of the repertoires. A TCS score was defined as the ratio of F50 (clonal expansion) to E x V (chaos), with BLOSUM62-based TCRdist applied between CDR3 peptides within each V-J. Welch's t-statistics and random forest reduced fewer than 550 V-J features to around 14, which were used in a naive Bayes classifier (R e1071). Sample size was not statistically predetermined, and blinding of investigators to group allocation was not performed. TCR Vbeta CDR3 sequencing of some 140 peripheral blood samples (roughly 41 ophthalmopathy, around 80 hyperthyroidism and approximately 17 progressor patients) is reported in the paper.

The receptor was isolated from a young man with Graves disease. Donor details come from another sample of the same person, matched by shared clones. This receptor chain uses TRBV29-1 and TRBJ2-2, with 11 middle bases fitting TRBD2. The source material was peripheral blood mononuclear cells (PBMCs), sampled at new diagnosis, from a patient treated with antithyroid drugs. CDR3 sequence: CSVEGLSGREGTGELFF. The nucleotide sequence is given as TGCAGCGTTGAAGGCCTTAGCGGGAGGGAAGGAACCGGGGAGCTGTTTTTT.